A selection of T cell receptor beta chains follows, all from one sample in a study of blood T cell repertoires in COVID-19. Sequencing used immunoSEQ multiplex PCR; TCRdb keeps in-frame clones, though not all of them. The sample includes about 200,000 clones, around nine tenths of them seen just once. The sequencing sample was made of peripheral blood. The receptors shown here come from a man in his sixties who had recovered from COVID-19. CDR3s include the opening cysteine and the closing phenylalanine or tryptophan. The D gene is left open where the match is weak. Clone size is given for some rows only: seen once, a few or many times, or a class if the clone is expanded.

d_call	v_call	clone_size	j_call	cdr3_nt	cdr3_aa
TRBD1	TRBV7-9	few	TRBJ1-3	TGTGCCAGCAGCTTTTTGACAGGGGGTAGCTCTGGAAACACCATATATTTT	CASSFLTGGSSGNTIYF
-	TRBV11-2	-	TRBJ1-1	TGTGCCAGCAGTCCTAATTCCCCTGAAGCTTTCTTT	CASSPNSPEAFF
-	TRBV6-1	-	TRBJ1-5	TGTGCCAGCAGCCCCGAGGGAGGGTTTCAGCCCCAGCATTTT	CASSPEGGFQPQHF
-	TRBV9	once	TRBJ1-1	TGTGCCAGCAGCTCCGCGGGAGGGGGCACTGAAGCTTTCTTT	CASSSAGGGTEAFF
TRBD2	TRBV11-2	-	TRBJ2-5	TGTGCCAGCAGTCCCCGGGCTAGCGGGATAGAGACCCAGTACTTC	CASSPRASGIETQYF
-	TRBV11-2	once	TRBJ2-7	TGTGCCAGCAGCCAGGGTGGGGCTATCTACGAGCAGTACTTC	CASSQGGAIYEQYF
TRBD1	TRBV5-1	-	TRBJ2-7	TGCGCCAGCAGCGCCGGGACAGATGACTACGAGCAGTACTTC	CASSAGTDDYEQYF
-	TRBV27	-	TRBJ1-1	TGTGCCAGCAGTTCCCGGGGGGCGGGTAACACTGAAGCTTTCTTT	CASSSRGAGNTEAFF
-	TRBV24-1	-	TRBJ2-3	TGTGCCTCCGCTGTCGGTGATACGCAGTATTTT	CASAVGDTQYF
-	TRBV5-4	-	TRBJ2-7	TGTGCCAGCAGCCCGGGTATATTGTCCTACGAGCAGTACTTC	CASSPGILSYEQYF
TRBD1	TRBV7-3	-	TRBJ2-7	TGTGCCAGCAGCTTAGGCGATTCGGGACAGGGATACGAGCAGTACTTC	CASSLGDSGQGYEQYF
-	TRBV30	-	TRBJ2-2	TGTGCCTGGAGTCGGGGATTGTCAAACACCGGGGAGCTGTTTTTT	CAWSRGLSNTGELFF
-	TRBV28	-	TRBJ2-1	TGTGCCAGCAGTTCGACATTGCCTGAGCAGTTCTTC	CASSSTLPEQFF
-	TRBV15	-	TRBJ1-4	TGTGCCACCAGCAGAGCGAGCAGGATTAATGAAAAACTGTTTTTT	CATSRASRINEKLFF
TRBD1	TRBV5-4	-	TRBJ2-2	TGTGCCAGCAGTGTACAGGGGGTTGACACCGGGGAGCTGTTTTTT	CASSVQGVDTGELFF
TRBD1	TRBV6-5	-	TRBJ1-2	TGTGCCAGCAGTACACAGGGGCAGCGAGGCTACACCTTC	CASSTQGQRGYTF